This note documents a single T cell receptor (beta chain) sequence. This sample stems from a study of blood T cell repertoires in COVID-19. In the authors' methods: Amplification of reference gene primers provided the estimated nucleated cell counts. Repertoires were generated with immunoSEQ multiplex PCR, while TCRdb's copy carries only in-frame clones and drops some. V and J calls and clone size come straight from that table; D and trimming were deduced from the DNA. The data hold just under 350,000 clones, with around 82% observed a single time. This CDR3 contains 11 residues. Germline CDR1 is MNHNS and CDR2 is SASEGT. Trimming removed 6 bases from V and 8 bases from J, with 10 bases in between.

V gene TRBV6-1 combines with J gene TRBJ1-1; perhaps TRBD1 as D (6 bases). Material: peripheral blood. This sequence originates from a man aged 25-45 years with active or convalescent COVID-19. The CDR3: CASRGGGEAFF. In DNA form, the CDR3 reads TGTGCCAGCAGAGGGGGGGGAGAAGCTTTCTTT.